This T cell receptor (beta chain) was captured by sequencing in a study of siplizumab effects on memory and regulatory T cells. Clones were read by immunoSEQ multiplex PCR, and TCRdb kept only the in-frame ones, dropping some. In the table there are 97,000 or so clones, 92% of which are singletons. Study-wide points: Some alloreactive sequences were traceable to unstimulated CD4+ memory cells, and siplizumab significantly reduced them.

V gave up 0 bases and J gave up 7 bases; unmatched junction bases: 6. The CDR3 sequence is 15 residues long. Germline V gene data show CDR1 as SGHNT and CDR2 as YYREEE (reference sequence). As concerns this clone: The target antigen is unknown.

This receptor was taken from a human donor in good health. V and J are TRBV5-4 and TRBJ1-3, with 8 bases identical to TRBD1. Material: CD4+ T cells sorted from blood. CDR3 amino acids: CASSLGGTGPNTIYF. The CDR3 bases are TGTGCCAGCAGCTTGGGGGGGACAGGCCCTAACACCATATATTTT.